This is a list of T cell receptor beta chains from one sample in a study of T cells in Graves' hyperthyroidism and ophthalmopathy. TCRdb re-derived calls from the multiplex PCR reads in MiXCR, one entry per CDR3 protein. The sample has a few hundred thousand distinct CDR3 sequences; around 16% are singletons. The specimen was blood. These receptors originate from a woman younger than 35 with Graves' hyperthyroidism. Each CDR3 is given without its conserved first and last residue.

cdr3_length: 13
v_call: TRBV20-1
j_call: TRBJ2-7
cdr3_aa: SAEKGQPNSYEQY

cdr3_length: 16
v_call: TRBV7-8
j_call: TRBJ2-3
cdr3_aa: ASSSSSGGAMGTDTQY

cdr3_length: 15
v_call: TRBV6-5
j_call: TRBJ1-2
cdr3_aa: ASSYWDTSTGHYGYT

cdr3_length: 13
v_call: TRBV28
j_call: TRBJ2-7
cdr3_aa: ASRPMLGAAYEQY

cdr3_length: 19
v_call: TRBV6-5
j_call: TRBJ1-5
cdr3_aa: ASSYSTGDYFTVYSNQPQH

cdr3_length: 13
v_call: TRBV6-1
j_call: TRBJ1-1
cdr3_aa: ASSLGTSLWGEAF

cdr3_length: 14
v_call: TRBV20-1
j_call: TRBJ1-2
cdr3_aa: IPRPNSGALGSGYT

cdr3_length: 14
v_call: TRBV20-1
j_call: TRBJ2-3
cdr3_aa: SAHHALAEMGDTQY

cdr3_length: 12
v_call: TRBV2
j_call: TRBJ1-2
cdr3_aa: ASSSDGHNYGYT

cdr3_length: 12
v_call: TRBV18
j_call: TRBJ2-7
cdr3_aa: ASSPVWQSYEQY

cdr3_length: 13
v_call: TRBV6-2/TRBV6-3
j_call: TRBJ1-2
cdr3_aa: ASKQRDTYRGGYT

cdr3_length: 15
v_call: TRBV12-5
j_call: TRBJ1-1
cdr3_aa: ASGLHLGPPGGAEAF

cdr3_length: 11
v_call: TRBV6-4
j_call: TRBJ2-1
cdr3_aa: ASSEGEGHEQF

cdr3_length: 17
v_call: TRBV7-3
j_call: TRBJ2-6
cdr3_aa: ASSPIGVAGHSGANVLT

cdr3_length: 13
v_call: TRBV4-3
j_call: TRBJ1-2
cdr3_aa: ASSPDPGTAYGYT

cdr3_length: 13
v_call: TRBV6-1
j_call: TRBJ2-7
cdr3_aa: ASSPSGTQLYEQY

cdr3_length: 15
v_call: TRBV12-3/TRBV12-4
j_call: TRBJ2-5
cdr3_aa: ASSLRETSGSGETQY

cdr3_length: 14
v_call: TRBV4-3
j_call: TRBJ2-1
cdr3_aa: ASSPIAGGHYNEQF

cdr3_length: 9
v_call: TRBV3-1
j_call: TRBJ2-1
cdr3_aa: ASSLSNEQF

cdr3_length: 14
v_call: TRBV25-1
j_call: TRBJ1-1
cdr3_aa: ASSGYNWGQSTEAF

cdr3_length: 13
v_call: TRBV7-2
j_call: TRBJ2-6
cdr3_aa: ASSVFRSGANVLT

cdr3_length: 11
v_call: TRBV19
j_call: TRBJ2-7
cdr3_aa: ASSNLPAYEQY

cdr3_length: 15
v_call: TRBV15
j_call: TRBJ2-6
cdr3_aa: ATSHRGRNSGANVLT

cdr3_length: 10
v_call: TRBV10-2
j_call: TRBJ2-5
cdr3_aa: ASSDPKETQY

cdr3_length: 12
v_call: TRBV2
j_call: TRBJ1-2
cdr3_aa: ASSGQTGNYGYT

cdr3_length: 13
v_call: TRBV24-1
j_call: TRBJ2-7
cdr3_aa: ATSDATSGVYEQY

cdr3_length: 15
v_call: TRBV12-3/TRBV12-4
j_call: TRBJ2-2
cdr3_aa: ASSFIIPGQGTGELF

cdr3_length: 16
v_call: TRBV6-2/TRBV6-3
j_call: TRBJ2-1
cdr3_aa: ASRGAGGTDGSYNEQF

cdr3_length: 13
v_call: TRBV19
j_call: TRBJ2-3
cdr3_aa: ASSVRDSPKDTQY

cdr3_length: 10
v_call: TRBV28
j_call: TRBJ1-3
cdr3_aa: ASSSVGNTIY

cdr3_length: 11
v_call: TRBV7-9
j_call: TRBJ2-3
cdr3_aa: ASTEGSTDTQY

cdr3_length: 13
v_call: TRBV7-9
j_call: TRBJ1-5
cdr3_aa: ASSGRGGGNQPQH

cdr3_length: 11
v_call: TRBV7-3
j_call: TRBJ2-7
cdr3_aa: ASSPLRGREQY

cdr3_length: 12
v_call: TRBV24-1
j_call: TRBJ2-1
cdr3_aa: ATAAWGIYNEQF

cdr3_length: 14
v_call: TRBV7-7
j_call: TRBJ1-1
cdr3_aa: ASSFGRPGQHREAF

cdr3_length: 12
v_call: TRBV10-3
j_call: TRBJ1-5
cdr3_aa: AISESVGNQPQH

cdr3_length: 13
v_call: TRBV7-9
j_call: TRBJ1-5
cdr3_aa: ASSLSGGRNQPQH

cdr3_length: 13
v_call: TRBV20-1
j_call: TRBJ2-3
cdr3_aa: STGPGGTSTDTQY

cdr3_length: 9
v_call: TRBV10-3
j_call: TRBJ2-3
cdr3_aa: AISSTDTQY